The 28 T cell receptor beta chains below all came from one sample that was sequenced in a study of T cell repertoires in cytomegalovirus infection. TCRdb ran MiXCR on the reads and lists one entry per CDR3 protein. The repertoire consists of some 400,000 distinct CDR3 sequences, with about a sixth occurring once and the leading ten covering 8.7%. Sequencing was done on a sample of PBMCs. The origin of the receptors is a human donor in good health (CMV status not recorded). Some clones in this sample may be carry-over from other donors' samples.

The table lists this clonotype with a few counts. This chain connects TRBV6-1 to TRBJ2-3; D not certain. The CDR3 runs 15 residues. The germline V gene has CDR1 MNHNS and CDR2 SASEGT. With 5 bases removed from V and 0 bases from J, the gap between germline ends came to 12 bases. The CDR3 coding sequence is TGTGCCAGCAGTCTACCCGCTGATAGCACAGATACGCAGTATTTT. It is translated as CASSLPADSTDTQYF.

The chain joins TRBV7-6 to TRBJ1-1, with a possible D match to TRBD1 (5 bases). This CDR3 has 14 amino acids. Germline assignment: CDR1 SGHVS and CDR2 FNYEAQ. Between the trimmed V and J ends, which lost 4 bases and 3 bases, there was a span of 12 bases. CDR3 DNA: TGTGCCAGCAGCTCTCTCCGGGGCTACACTGAAGCTTTCTTT. It is translated as CASSSLRGYTEAFF.

At least ten counts were recorded for this clonotype. The chain recombines TRBV7-8 with TRBJ1-1; possible D gene TRBD1, 5 bases. V lost 1 base to trimming and J lost 5 bases, with 17 bases between them. Germline V gene data show CDR1 as SGHVS and CDR2 as FQNEAQ. The CDR3 is 16 amino acids. This chain's CDR3 is CASSLEVRQGGTEAFF. CDR3 sequence (DNA): TGTGCCAGCAGCTTAGAAGTTCGGCAGGGAGGAACTGAAGCTTTCTTT.

V gene TRBV6-6 combines with J gene TRBJ1-5; no firm D call. The CDR3 runs to 12 residues. The germline CDR1 and CDR2 sequences are MNHNY and SVGAGI (reference sequence). The CDR3 DNA reads as TGTGTCTGCGGGGATGGGAGCCAGCCCCAGCATTTT. Amino acids: CVCGDGSQPQHF.

This clonotype was detected a few times. This chain joins TRBV11-3 and TRBJ2-1; D perhaps matches TRBD1 (5 bases). Germline V gene lookup returns CDR1 SGHNT and CDR2 YENEEA. This CDR3 region has 15 residues. The V gene lost 0 bases and the J gene lost 1 base, with 7 bases spanning the gap. The CDR3 sequence: CASSLEGQSYNEQFF. In DNA form, the CDR3 reads TGTGCCAGCAGCTTAGAGGGGCAGTCCTACAATGAGCAGTTCTTC.

This clonotype was observed at least ten times. As DNA, the CDR3 is TGTGCCAGCAGCTTAGGCAGGAGACTAGCGGGAGTAGGGGAGACCCAGTACTTC. Translation: CASSLGRRLAGVGETQYF. This sequence joins TRBV7-7 and TRBJ2-5, with 12 bases aligning to TRBD2. The CDR3 has 18 amino acids. V shed 1 base and J 5 bases; nucleotides not matched to a gene: 11. The V gene's germline CDR1 is SSHAT and CDR2 FNYEAQ (reference sequence).

The sample holds many counts of this clonotype. This sequence joins TRBV7-2 and TRBJ2-5; D is unclear. The germline V gene has CDR1 SGHTA and CDR2 FQGNSA. This CDR3 is built from 14 residues. Trimming took 5 bases from V and 1 from J, leaving 11 bases between them. The CDR3: CASSVDPAQETQYF. CDR3 nucleotide sequence: TGTGCCAGCAGCGTGGACCCAGCCCAAGAGACCCAGTACTTC.

This clonotype was seen many times. The chain couples TRBV12-3 or TRBV12-4 to TRBJ1-5; D unclear. V shed 6 bases and J shed 1 base, with 10 bases lying between them. The CDR3 is made up of 14 amino acids. The CDR3 sequence is CASSNLESNQPQHF. The DNA for the CDR3 is TGTGCCAGCAGCAACTTGGAGAGCAATCAGCCCCAGCATTTT.

The chain recombines TRBV10-3 with TRBJ1-2; 9 positions agree with TRBD1. The ends lost 6 bases at V and 2 bases at J; junction bases unmatched: 4. CDR1 and CDR2 from the germline V gene are ENHRY and SYGVKD. There are 14 residues in the CDR3. Written as DNA, the CDR3 is TGTGCCATCAGCCGACAGGGGGGGAACTATGGCTACACCTTC. It yields the protein CAISRQGGNYGYTF.

This clonotype was observed a single time. The genes are TRBV12-5 and TRBJ1-2; 9 positions match TRBD1. Germline V lookup: CDR1 LGHNT, CDR2 FRNRAP. Trimming took 6 bases from V and 1 from J; bases not matched to a gene: 3. The CDR3 length is 14 residues. The CDR3 sequence: CASGSDRGNYGYTF. The CDR3 bases are TGTGCTAGTGGCTCGGACAGGGGTAACTATGGCTACACCTTC.

This clonotype has a handful of counts. The chain carries TRBV6-5 and TRBJ2-7; 7 bases align to TRBD1. Germline CDR1 MNHEY, CDR2 SVGAGI. The length of the CDR3 is 13 residues. The trim removed 6 bases at V and 5 bases at J, leaving 7 bases unmatched. The CDR3 loop is CASRTTTGDEQYF. In DNA, the CDR3 is TGTGCCAGCAGAACCACAACAGGGGACGAGCAGTACTTC.

The V gene is TRBV11-3, the J gene TRBJ2-3, with TRBD2 identical over 8 bases. CDR1 and CDR2 from the germline V gene are SGHNT and YENEEA. The CDR3 is 21 amino acids. J gave up 0 bases and V 6 bases, and 23 bases lay outside the gene matches. The CDR3 is CASSHQPYYLAGSFSTDTQYF. In DNA, the CDR3 is TGTGCCAGCAGTCACCAACCCTATTATCTAGCGGGCTCCTTTAGCACAGATACGCAGTATTTT.

This rearrangement joins TRBV2 to TRBJ1-5; D is ambiguous. The CDR3 extends over 13 amino acids. Trimming pared 3 bases from V and 5 bases from J, leaving 8 bases between. Germline values: CDR1 SNHLY, CDR2 FYNNEI. The CDR3 region has the DNA TGTGCCAGCAGTGAGGGCAGCTATCAGCCCCAGCATTTT. This codes for CASSEGSYQPQHF.

Ten or more counts support this clonotype. V is TRBV7-2 and J is TRBJ2-1; weak D call: TRBD1 (6 bases). CDR1 is SGHTA and CDR2 is FQGNSA in the germline V gene. The CDR3 has 16 amino acids. V was shortened by 5 bases and J by 10 bases, with 24 bases between the two germline ends. The CDR3 sequence: CASSKARHRVSGEQFF. The CDR3 nucleotides read TGTGCCAGCAGCAAGGCTCGGCACAGGGTGTCAGGGGAGCAGTTCTTC.

The chain has TRBV20-1 and TRBJ1-5; D is uncertain. This CDR3 has 14 residues. Germline V gene sequence: CDR1 DFQATT, CDR2 SNEGSKA (reference sequence). Trimming removed 3 bases from V and 7 bases from J, with 16 bases in between. The CDR3 DNA sequence: TGCAGTGCTAGTCCCGAAAGGGCGGGCCAGCCCCAGCATTTT. It encodes CSASPERAGQPQHF.

This chain's CDR3 is CSVLGGAKDTQYF. Written as DNA, the CDR3 is TGCAGCGTTCTCGGGGGGGCAAAAGATACGCAGTATTTT. The rearrangement links TRBV29-1 to TRBJ2-3; 8 bases fit TRBD2. CDR1 is SQVTM, CDR2 ANQGSEA, per germline. V lost 5 bases, J lost 5 bases, and 6 bases stayed unmatched. The CDR3 is made up of 13 amino acids.

The chain has TRBV5-6 and TRBJ2-3; TRBD2 matches 7 bases. CDR3 size: 16 residues. V lost 4 bases, J lost 0 bases, and 8 bases stayed unmatched. The germline CDR1 and CDR2 sequences are SGHDT and YYEEEE. The CDR3 nucleotides read TGTGCCAGCAGCCCTGAAGGACTAGTAAGCACAGATACGCAGTATTTT. It encodes CASSPEGLVSTDTQYF.

The V and J genes are TRBV29-1 and TRBJ2-1, with a weak D call TRBD2 (6 bases). The length of the CDR3 is 14 residues. V gave up 6 bases and J gave up 2 bases, with 14 bases separating them. CDR1 SQVTM and CDR2 ANQGSEA come from the germline V gene. CDR3 DNA sequence: TGCAGCGTGCTCGGGACTTCTACCTACAATGAGCAGTTCTTC. It translates to CSVLGTSTYNEQFF.

This chain connects TRBV4-2 to TRBJ1-2; D gene ambiguous. The CDR3 runs to 16 residues. CDR1 and CDR2 from the germline V gene are LGHNA and YNFKEQ. V was pared by 0 bases and J by 3 bases, with 14 bases between. CDR3 sequence reads: CASSQDQYGRYYGYTF. The CDR3 nucleotides read TGTGCCAGCAGCCAAGATCAGTACGGACGGTACTATGGCTACACCTTC.

CDR3 loop: CASSEANFNYGYTF. The CDR3 DNA reads TGTGCCAGCAGTGAAGCGAACTTCAACTATGGCTACACCTTC. The chain is built from TRBV2 and TRBJ1-2; D gene ambiguous. The V gene lost 0 bases and the J gene lost 2 bases, with 7 bases spanning the gap. The germline V gene encodes CDR1 SNHLY and CDR2 FYNNEI. The CDR3 is made up of 14 amino acids.

The J gene is TRBJ2-7, the V gene TRBV7-2; tentatively, D is TRBD1 (6 bases). With 4 bases removed from V and 4 bases from J, the gap between germline ends came to 11 bases. The CDR3 contains 13 residues. The germline V gene has CDR1 SGHTA and CDR2 FQGNSA. CDR3 sequence: CASSSNQGYEQYF. The CDR3 DNA reads as TGTGCCAGCAGCTCGAACCAGGGGTACGAGCAGTACTTC.

The J gene is TRBJ2-2, the V gene TRBV2, with TRBD2 as a possible D gene (5 bases). There are 14 residues in the CDR3. The germline V gene has CDR1 SNHLY and CDR2 FYNNEI. V lost 6 bases, J lost 5 bases, and 13 bases lay in between. CDR3 protein: CASSGLGWTGELFF. DNA for the CDR3: TGTGCCAGCAGCGGACTTGGGTGGACCGGGGAGCTGTTTTTT.

V usage is TRBV4-2 and J usage is TRBJ2-7; 8 positions agree with TRBD2. The germline V gene encodes CDR1 LGHNA and CDR2 YNFKEQ. J was trimmed by 2 bases and V by 2 bases; bases with no gene match: 8. The CDR3 contains 16 residues. CDR3 loop: CASSQSASGYAYEQYF. CDR3 in DNA: TGTGCCAGCAGCCAATCTGCTAGCGGGTATGCCTACGAGCAGTACTTC.

V gene TRBV14 combines with J gene TRBJ2-3; weak D call: TRBD1 (5 bases). The CDR3 has 15 residues. Germline lookup yields CDR1 SGHDN and CDR2 FVKESK. V shed 0 bases and J shed 3 bases, with 10 bases lying between them. In DNA, the CDR3 is TGTGCCAGCAGCCAAGATGGCAAGGGGACAGATACGCAGTATTTT. Protein product: CASSQDGKGTDTQYF.

This clonotype appeared a few times. The V and J genes are TRBV12-3 or TRBV12-4 and TRBJ2-1, with a tentative D call TRBD1 (6 bases). CDR3 length equals 17 residues. V lost 5 bases, J lost 2 bases, and 19 bases lay in between. For the CDR3, the DNA is TGTGCCAGCAGTGGACTGAACAGGGCTTTAACCTACAATGAGCAGTTCTTC. Protein: CASSGLNRALTYNEQFF.

This clonotype was seen a few times. This sequence joins TRBV12-3 or TRBV12-4 and TRBJ1-1; D call uncertain. The CDR3 is made up of 13 amino acids. Trimming cost V 7 bases and J 5 bases, with 14 bases left between them. The CDR3 region is CASTEGGETEAFF. Here the CDR3 DNA reads TGTGCCAGCACCGAAGGCGGGGAGACTGAAGCTTTCTTT.

Worth noting for this clonotype: A much more abundant neighbour one base away suggests this may be a read error. The chain recombines TRBV12-3 or TRBV12-4 with TRBJ2-3; D could derive from TRBD1 or TRBD2 (6 bases each). The CDR3 runs to 16 residues. In DNA, the CDR3 is TGTGCCAGCAGTTCAGCCACTGGGAAGGGGGAGGATATGCAGTATTTT. As protein: CASSSATGKGEDMQYF.

This clonotype turned up a few times. The chain carries TRBV11-1 and TRBJ2-5, with D maybe TRBD2 (5 bases). The CDR3 has 11 amino acids. Trimming shortened V by 4 bases and J by 13 bases, and 13 bases separated the two germline ends. Germline CDR1 and CDR2: SGHAT and FQDESV (reference sequence). The CDR3 sequence: CASSSAERAYF. The CDR3 nucleotides are TGTGCCAGCAGCTCGGCTGAGAGGGCGTACTTC.